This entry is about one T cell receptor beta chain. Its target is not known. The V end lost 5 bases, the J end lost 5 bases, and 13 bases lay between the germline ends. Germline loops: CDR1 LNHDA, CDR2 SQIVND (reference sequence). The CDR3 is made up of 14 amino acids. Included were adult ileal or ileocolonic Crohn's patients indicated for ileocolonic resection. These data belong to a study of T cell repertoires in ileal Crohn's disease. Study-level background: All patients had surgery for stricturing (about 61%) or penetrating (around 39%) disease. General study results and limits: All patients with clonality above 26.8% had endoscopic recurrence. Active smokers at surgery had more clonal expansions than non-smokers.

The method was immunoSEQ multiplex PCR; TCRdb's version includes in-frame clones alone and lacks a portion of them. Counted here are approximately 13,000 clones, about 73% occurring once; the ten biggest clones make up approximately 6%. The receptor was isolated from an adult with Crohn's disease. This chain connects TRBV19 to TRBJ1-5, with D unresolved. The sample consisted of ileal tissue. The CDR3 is CASSVTGPHQPQHF. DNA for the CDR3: TGTGCCAGTAGTGTTACCGGGCCCCATCAGCCCCAGCATTTT.